Following are 5 T cell receptor beta chains from one sample sequenced in a study of human T cells and chemical hapten exposure. TCRdb fed the RACE reads into MiXCR, producing one record per CDR3 protein. Of about 360,000 distinct CDR3 sequences listed, about 4.4% are singletons. Time point in this sample: patch test 1, 2 weeks after DPC sensitization. The treatment denotes: therapeutic diphenylcyclopropenone sensitization with weekly scalp DPC. Sample: whole blood, taken in connection with sensitization to the hapten diphenylcyclopropenone (DPC). All receptors come from a woman in her forties or fifties with alopecia areata. Some clones in this sample may be carry-over from other donors' samples.

This clonotype was found many times. The DNA of the CDR3 is TGTGCCAGCTCACCCCGTACCGGGACTAGCGGGAGTCGGGACAATGAGCAGTTCTTC. Translation gives CASSPRTGTSGSRDNEQFF. V is TRBV18 and J is TRBJ2-1, with 14 bases matching TRBD2. The CDR3 runs 19 residues. The V segment lost 3 bases and the J segment 5 bases; nucleotides outside the gene matches: 12. Germline CDR1 KGHSH, CDR2 LQKENI.

In its sample, this clonotype was seen many times. The CDR3 DNA is TGTGCCAGCAGCACACAGGGGCTCGGGGAAAAACTGTTTTTT. Encoded protein: CASSTQGLGEKLFF. This rearrangement joins TRBV7-6 to TRBJ1-4, with 7 bases aligning to TRBD1. The CDR3 loop spans 14 amino acids. Per the germline V gene, CDR1 is SGHVS and CDR2 is FNYEAQ. The J segment lost 8 bases and the V segment lost 5 bases, leaving 8 bases of the junction unmatched.

There are many counts of this clonotype. The chain employs TRBV9 and TRBJ2-5; TRBD2 matches 14 bases. Trimming removed 4 bases from V and 3 bases from J; junction bases left unmatched: 11. There are 18 residues in the CDR3. Germline-derived CDR1 and CDR2 are SGDLS and YYNGEE. In DNA form, the CDR3 reads TGTGCCAGCAGCCAAGGACTAGCGGGAGGTTGGCTTGAAGAGACCCAGTACTTC. Translation: CASSQGLAGGWLEETQYF.

There are many counts of this clonotype. This sequence joins TRBV29-1 and TRBJ1-5; no clear D gene. V lost 4 bases, J lost 0 bases, and 7 bases lay in between. From germline, CDR1 is SQVTM and CDR2 ANQGSEA. The CDR3 length is 13 residues. CDR3 in amino acids: CSVGDNSNQPQHF. CDR3 sequence (DNA): TGCAGCGTTGGCGATAATAGCAATCAGCCCCAGCATTTT.

This clonotype was counted only a few times. V usage is TRBV7-9 and J usage is TRBJ2-7, with a weak D call TRBD2 (5 bases). This CDR3 region has 15 residues. Germline CDR1 reads SEHNR; CDR2 reads FQNEAQ (reference sequence). Trimming shortened V by 6 bases and J by 2 bases, and 17 bases separated the two germline ends. The chain's CDR3 is CASSRTFREPYEQYF. The CDR3 DNA reads TGTGCCAGCAGTCGAACCTTCCGGGAACCCTACGAGCAGTACTTC.